This TCR beta chain was sequenced in a study of cytomegalovirus exposure and HLA in healthy donors. Broader study findings: The classifier, whose performance was assessed in both the original and validation cohorts, reportedly diagnosed cytomegalovirus status with high specificity and sensitivity. Using a false discovery rate of 0.05, a later analysis showed that about 16,000 TCR beta sequences were associated with HLA alleles. In a later analysis, TCR beta V- and J-gene trimming showed a link to a missense DCLRE1C variant.

The PCR was carried out with 60 Vbeta primers and 13 Jbeta primers. The protocol was immunoSEQ multiplex PCR, while the TCRdb copy is restricted to in-frame clones and leaves out a portion. In the table there are 90,000 to 140,000 clones, roughly 15% of which are singletons. Points on this clone: Its antigen is undetermined.

CDR1 LGHNA and CDR2 YSLEER come from the germline V gene. Trimming took 1 base from V and 6 from J; bases not matched to a gene: 8. This CDR3 is 17 amino acids long. The sequenced sample was PBMCs. This chain links TRBV4-3 with TRBJ2-1, with 11 bases aligning to TRBD2. The clonotype originates from a female donor in good health and CMV-seronegative. The CDR3 spells CASSQGVSGGAPNEQFF. The CDR3 nucleotides read TGCGCCAGCAGCCAAGGGGTTAGCGGGGGGGCCCCCAATGAGCAGTTCTTC.